These T cell receptor beta chains were read from a single sample in a study of PD-L1 blockade in urothelial cancer. Sequencing used immunoSEQ multiplex PCR; TCRdb keeps in-frame clones, though not all of them. The table has some 71,000 clones, about 85% seen once; the top ten hold approximately 6.7%. The specimen comprised PBMCs, sampled around atezolizumab (anti-PD-L1) treatment. The receptors stem from a man between 35 and 55 years old with urothelial cancer. CDR3s include the opening cysteine and the closing phenylalanine or tryptophan. Each record gives: CDR3 protein, CDR3 DNA, V gene, J gene, clone size, D gene. A D gene is named only where the DNA matches it firmly. Clone size appears in some rows only: once, few, many, or a class for an expanded clone.

CASSGQPNQPQHF,TGTGCCAGCAGCGGACAGCCTAATCAGCCCCAGCATTTT,TRBV28,TRBJ1-5,once,-
CASSTDRGWGNIQYF,TGCGCCAGCAGCACGGACAGGGGATGGGGTAACATTCAGTACTTC,TRBV5-1,TRBJ2-4,-,TRBD1
CASSWGNNRGGQETQYF,TGCGCCAGCAGCTGGGGCAACAACAGGGGGGGACAAGAGACCCAGTACTTC,TRBV5-1,TRBJ2-5,once,-
CAWSSGGGAFNEQFF,TGTGCCTGGAGTAGTGGAGGGGGGGCCTTCAATGAGCAGTTCTTC,TRBV30,TRBJ2-1,once,-
CASSHVAGGAYEQYF,TGCGCCAGCAGCCACGTAGCGGGAGGCGCCTACGAGCAGTACTTC,TRBV4-1,TRBJ2-7,few,TRBD2
CASSEGSRYGYTF,TGTGCCAGCAGTGAAGGCAGTCGCTATGGCTACACCTTC,TRBV2,TRBJ1-2,many,-
CASSETPSSGNTIYF,TGTGCCAGCAGTGAAACCCCGAGTTCTGGAAACACCATATATTTT,TRBV6-1,TRBJ1-3,once,-
CASSLGDTSNQPQHF,TGTGCCAGCAGCTTAGGTGACACTAGCAATCAGCCCCAGCATTTT,TRBV7-2,TRBJ1-5,-,-
CASSLKPSGHNEQFF,TGTGCCAGCAGCTTAAAGCCTAGCGGACACAATGAGCAGTTCTTC,TRBV7-2,TRBJ2-1,-,TRBD2
CASRPPPRRDINQPQHF,TGTGCCAGCAGGCCACCTCCCCGAAGGGACATCAATCAGCCCCAGCATTTT,TRBV28,TRBJ1-5,-,-
CASRWARGNEKLFF,TGTGCCAGTAGATGGGCCAGGGGGAATGAAAAACTGTTTTTT,TRBV19,TRBJ1-4,-,TRBD1
CASSIMDSNTEAFF,TGTGCCAGCAGCATTATGGACAGCAACACTGAAGCTTTCTTT,TRBV28,TRBJ1-1,once,-
CASRRGDEAFF,TGTGCCAGTCGAAGGGGCGATGAAGCTTTCTTT,TRBV18,TRBJ1-1,-,-
CASSQAGLGAFF,TGCGCCAGCAGCCAAGCAGGTTTGGGAGCTTTCTTT,TRBV4-1,TRBJ1-1,-,-
CSVEDPGNEQFF,TGCAGCGTTGAAGATCCGGGGAATGAGCAGTTCTTC,TRBV29-1,TRBJ2-1,few,-
CASSVGGSDTGELFF,TGTGCCAGCAGCGTAGGCGGGAGCGACACCGGGGAGCTGTTTTTT,TRBV9,TRBJ2-2,-,TRBD2
CASSLRSASGLYNEQFF,TGTGCCAGCAGCTTGAGGTCGGCTAGCGGGCTGTACAATGAGCAGTTCTTC,TRBV7-6,TRBJ2-1,once,TRBD2
CASSQDNMNTEAFF,TGCGCCAGCAGCCAAGATAACATGAACACTGAAGCTTTCTTT,TRBV4-3,TRBJ1-1,-,-